Sequencing of this T cell receptor (beta chain) was carried out in a study of graft-versus-host responses after intestinal transplantation. This CDR3 contains 19 residues. Germline CDR1 is KGHSH and CDR2 is LQKENI. Trimming removed 3 bases at V and 0 bases at J, with 20 bases between. Clones were sequenced by immunoSEQ multiplex PCR, and TCRdb holds only the in-frame ones, with some missing. The repertoire consists of approximately 2,200 clones, with around 80% occurring once and the leading ten covering roughly 9.6%. Lymphocytes (intraepithelial and lamina propria) were released by processing the graft tissue.

This TCR came from a human patient who received an intestinal transplant, so some T cells may come from the graft donor. The starting material was ileum tissue, obtained 18 days after transplant. The rearrangement joins TRBV18 to TRBJ2-2; possibly TRBD2 for D (6 bases). The CDR3 coding sequence is TGTGCCAGCTCACCCTCACTCCGGGACTTCCCCGCGAACACCGGGGAGCTGTTTTTT. Encoded protein: CASSPSLRDFPANTGELFF.